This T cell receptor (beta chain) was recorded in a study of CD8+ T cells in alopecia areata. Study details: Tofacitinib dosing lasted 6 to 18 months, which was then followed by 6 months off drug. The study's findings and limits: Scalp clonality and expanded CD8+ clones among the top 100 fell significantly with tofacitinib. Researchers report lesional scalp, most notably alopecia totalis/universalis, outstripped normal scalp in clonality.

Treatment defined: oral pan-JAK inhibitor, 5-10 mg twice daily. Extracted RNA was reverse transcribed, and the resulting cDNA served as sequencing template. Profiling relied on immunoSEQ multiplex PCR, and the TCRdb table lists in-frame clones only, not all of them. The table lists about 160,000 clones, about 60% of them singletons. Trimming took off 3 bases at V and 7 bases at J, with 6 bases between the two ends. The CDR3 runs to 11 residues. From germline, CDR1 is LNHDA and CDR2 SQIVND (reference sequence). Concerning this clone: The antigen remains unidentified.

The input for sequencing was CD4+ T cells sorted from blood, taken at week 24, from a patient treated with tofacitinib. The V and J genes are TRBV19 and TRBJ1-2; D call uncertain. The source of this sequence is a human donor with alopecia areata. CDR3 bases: TGTGCCAGTAGTATCGGGGTTGGCTACACCTTC. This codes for CASSIGVGYTF.